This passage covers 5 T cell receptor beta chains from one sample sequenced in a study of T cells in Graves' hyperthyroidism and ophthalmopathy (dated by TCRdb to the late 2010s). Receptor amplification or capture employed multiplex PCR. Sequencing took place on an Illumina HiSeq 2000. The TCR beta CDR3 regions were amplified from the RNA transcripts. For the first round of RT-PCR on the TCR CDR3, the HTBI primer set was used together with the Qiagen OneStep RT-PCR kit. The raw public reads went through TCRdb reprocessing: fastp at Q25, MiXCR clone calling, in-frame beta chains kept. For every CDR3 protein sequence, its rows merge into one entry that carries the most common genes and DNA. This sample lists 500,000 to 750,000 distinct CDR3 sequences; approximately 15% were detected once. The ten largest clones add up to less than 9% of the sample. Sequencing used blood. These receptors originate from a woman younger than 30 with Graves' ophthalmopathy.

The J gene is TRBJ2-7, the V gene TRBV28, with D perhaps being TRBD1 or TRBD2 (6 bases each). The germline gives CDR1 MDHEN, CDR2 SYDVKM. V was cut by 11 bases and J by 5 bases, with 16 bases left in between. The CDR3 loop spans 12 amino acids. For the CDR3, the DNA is TGTGCCGGGGGGCCGCCGATACACGAGCAGTACTTC. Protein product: CAGGPPIHEQYF.

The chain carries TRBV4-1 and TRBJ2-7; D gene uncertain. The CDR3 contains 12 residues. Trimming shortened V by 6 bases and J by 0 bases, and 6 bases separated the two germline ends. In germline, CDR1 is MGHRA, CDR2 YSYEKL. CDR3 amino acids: CASRAGSYEQYF. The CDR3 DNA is TGCGCCAGCAGGGCTGGCTCCTACGAGCAGTACTTC.

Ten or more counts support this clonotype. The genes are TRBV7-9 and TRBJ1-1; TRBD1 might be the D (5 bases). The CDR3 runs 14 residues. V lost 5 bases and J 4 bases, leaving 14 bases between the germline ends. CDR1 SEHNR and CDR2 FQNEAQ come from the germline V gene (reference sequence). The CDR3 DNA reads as TGTGCCAGCAGCCAAGTTGTGGGGGTCACTGAAGCTTTCTTT. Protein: CASSQVVGVTEAFF.

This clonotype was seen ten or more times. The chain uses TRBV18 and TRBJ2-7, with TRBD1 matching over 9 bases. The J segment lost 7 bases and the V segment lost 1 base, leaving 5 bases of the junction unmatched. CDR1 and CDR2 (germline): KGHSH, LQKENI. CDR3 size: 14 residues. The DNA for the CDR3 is TGTGCCAGCTCACCACAAGGGACAGGGAAGGAGCAGTACTTC. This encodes CASSPQGTGKEQYF. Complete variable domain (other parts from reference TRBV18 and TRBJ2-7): NAGVMQNPRHLVRRRGQEARLRCSPMKGHSHVYWYRQLPEEGLKFMVYLQKENIIDESGMPKERFSAEFPKEGPSILRIQQVVRGDSAAYFCASSPQGTGKEQYFGPGTRLTVT.

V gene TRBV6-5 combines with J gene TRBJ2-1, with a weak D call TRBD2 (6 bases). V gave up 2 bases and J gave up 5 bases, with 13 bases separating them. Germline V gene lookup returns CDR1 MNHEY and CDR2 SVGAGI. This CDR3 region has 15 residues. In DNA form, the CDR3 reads TGTGCCAGCAGTTACCGGGGGACTGAGAACAATGAGCAGTTCTTC. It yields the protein CASSYRGTENNEQFF.